This T cell receptor (beta chain) was recovered during a study of cytomegalovirus exposure and HLA in healthy donors. Background on the study: Genotyping of 430 or so donors showed that about 79% belonged to the Caucasian-associated ancestry cluster.

This CDR3 region has 17 residues. V shed 7 bases and J 5 bases; nucleotides not matched to a gene: 16. The V gene's germline CDR1 is LNHDA and CDR2 SQIVND (reference sequence). The PCR contained 60 Vbeta and 13 Jbeta primers. Produced via immunoSEQ multiplex PCR; TCRdb's table is partial and in-frame only. With around 77,000 clones in the sample, the ten largest clones hold approximately 14%. This clonotype originated in a man aged 45-65 years in good health and CMV-seropositive. Sequencing used PBMCs. V usage is TRBV19 and J usage is TRBJ2-2, with 7 bases identical to TRBD1. The CDR3 loop is CASTSLGQGVWTGELFF. The CDR3 DNA sequence: TGTGCCAGTACCTCCCTGGGGCAGGGGGTTTGGACCGGGGAGCTGTTTTTT.